This entry lists 12 T cell receptor beta chains sequenced from one sample in a study of CD8 T cells in ankylosing spondylitis. The study's findings and limits: Ankylosing spondylitis blood seemed to carry a telltale TCR beta motif made of several highly homologous variants.

MiXCR, applied by TCRdb to the 5' RACE reads, yields one record per CDR3 protein. The sample shows a few hundred thousand distinct CDR3 sequences, approximately 20% of them seen only once. Their specific antigens are unknown. Sample: blood, either unsorted or a sorted T cell fraction (not recorded which). These receptors came from a male donor with ankylosing spondylitis.

This clonotype was seen a handful of times. The chain uses TRBV5-1 and TRBJ1-2; 8 nucleotides align to TRBD1. J gave up 6 bases and V 2 bases, and 3 bases lay outside the gene matches. CDR1 is SGHRS and CDR2 is YFSETQ in the germline V gene. This CDR3 contains 13 residues. The CDR3 loop reads CASSFQGANGYTF. CDR3 sequence (DNA): TGCGCCAGCAGCTTCCAGGGGGCGAATGGCTACACCTTC.

This clonotype was counted a few times. J is TRBJ2-4 and V is TRBV6-1; D unresolved. In germline, CDR1 is MNHNS, CDR2 SASEGT. The CDR3 runs 15 residues. V lost 2 bases to trimming and J lost 2 bases, with 10 bases between them. The CDR3 coding sequence is TGTGCCAGCAGTGAAAGTCTGGGAACCAAAAACATTCAGTACTTC. It is translated as CASSESLGTKNIQYF.

This chain links TRBV5-1 with TRBJ2-1, with D possibly matching TRBD1 (7 bases). Germline lookup yields CDR1 SGHRS and CDR2 YFSETQ. The CDR3 has 16 amino acids. The V and J ends lost 5 bases and 3 bases respectively, with 18 bases between them. The CDR3 coding sequence is TGCGCCAGCAGATGGCGGGACAGTCAATTCTACAATGAGCAGTTCTTC. This sequence encodes CASRWRDSQFYNEQFF.

With respect to this clonotype: A junction boundary mismatches the germline segment, possibly from a read error. The V call is TRBV7-8, the J call TRBJ1-3; no definite D call. The CDR3 has 14 residues. The germline CDR1 and CDR2 sequences are SGHVS and FQNEAQ. Here the CDR3 reads CASRRGYSGNIIYF. CDR3 DNA sequence: TGTGCCAGCAGACGAGGGTACTCTGGAAACATCATATATTTT.

The rearrangement uses TRBV2 and TRBJ1-4; perhaps TRBD1 as D (5 bases). CDR1 is SNHLY and CDR2 is FYNNEI in the germline V gene. The CDR3 length is 15 residues. V dropped 5 bases and J dropped 0 bases, with 10 bases sitting between them. CDR3 residues: CASSPLTATNEKLFF. DNA of the CDR3: TGTGCCAGCAGTCCGTTGACAGCAACTAATGAAAAACTGTTTTTT.

This clonotype occurred many times. The chain joins TRBV12-3 or TRBV12-4 to TRBJ2-2; D gene uncertain. This CDR3 region has 11 residues. The V end lost 5 bases, the J end lost 4 bases, and 2 bases lay between the germline ends. The CDR3 loop reads CASSITGELFF. CDR3 nucleotide sequence: TGTGCCAGCAGTATCACCGGGGAGCTGTTTTTT.

The sample holds a few counts of this clonotype. The rearrangement joins TRBV10-3 to TRBJ2-1; 8 positions agree with TRBD2. V lost 1 base to trimming and J lost 8 bases; unmatched junction nucleotides: 4. Germline loops: CDR1 ENHRY, CDR2 SYGVKD. The CDR3 contains 14 residues. The CDR3: CAISEFAGGDEQFF. The CDR3 DNA follows: TGTGCCATCAGTGAGTTTGCGGGGGGCGATGAGCAGTTCTTC.

The V gene is TRBV20-1, the J gene TRBJ2-2; D is undetermined. The germline V gene has CDR1 DFQATT and CDR2 SNEGSKA (reference sequence). This CDR3 region has 15 residues. V was cut by 1 base and J by 3 bases, with 12 bases left in between. The CDR3 DNA reads TGCAGTGCTAGAGCAGAGCCTGCTGACACCGGGGAGCTGTTTTTT. This translates into CSARAEPADTGELFF.

This clonotype appeared a few times. V and J are TRBV7-2 and TRBJ2-7, with 14 nucleotides matching TRBD2. In germline, CDR1 is SGHTA, CDR2 FQGNSA. The CDR3 extends over 16 amino acids. The J segment lost 1 base and the V segment lost 5 bases, leaving 4 bases of the junction unmatched. The CDR3 DNA reads TGTGCCAGCAGCAGGGGACTAGCGGGAGTTTCCTACGAGCAGTACTTC. It codes for CASSRGLAGVSYEQYF.

The chain has TRBV2 and TRBJ2-7; D might be TRBD2 (6 bases). V shed 5 bases and J shed 11 bases, with 22 bases lying between them. Per the germline V gene, CDR1 is SNHLY and CDR2 is FYNNEI. The CDR3 totals 14 residues. The CDR3 DNA follows: TGTGCCAGCAGTCCGACTAGATCGGGCGAAATGGAGTACTTC. Amino acid sequence: CASSPTRSGEMEYF.

Many counts were recorded for this clonotype. The rearrangement links TRBV20-1 to TRBJ1-1; D call uncertain. The V gene lost 4 bases and the J gene lost 7 bases, with 22 bases spanning the gap. CDR1 is DFQATT and CDR2 is SNEGSKA in the germline V gene (reference sequence). The CDR3 covers 15 residues. CDR3 region: CSATLAGNRNLEAFF. As DNA, the CDR3 is TGCAGTGCTACCCTAGCGGGGAACCGGAACCTTGAAGCTTTCTTT.

This sequence joins TRBV2 and TRBJ2-2; TRBD2 aligns across 12 bases. Germline CDR1 and CDR2: SNHLY and FYNNEI. V trimming: 6 bases; J trimming: 7 bases; junction bases outside the gene matches: 12. CDR3 length: 17 amino acids. CDR3: CASSRRGLAGKNGELFF. In nucleotides, the CDR3 is TGTGCCAGCAGCCGAAGAGGACTAGCGGGAAAGAACGGGGAGCTGTTTTTT.